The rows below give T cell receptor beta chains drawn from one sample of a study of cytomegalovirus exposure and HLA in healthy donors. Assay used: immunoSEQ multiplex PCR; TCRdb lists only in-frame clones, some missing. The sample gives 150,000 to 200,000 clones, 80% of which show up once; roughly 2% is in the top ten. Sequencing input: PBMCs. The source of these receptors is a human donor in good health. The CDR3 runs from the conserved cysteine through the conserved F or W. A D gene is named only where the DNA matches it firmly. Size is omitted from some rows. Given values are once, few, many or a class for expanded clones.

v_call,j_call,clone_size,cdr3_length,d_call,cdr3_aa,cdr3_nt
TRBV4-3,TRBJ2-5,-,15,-,CASSQEDSGQETQYF,TGCGCCAGCAGCCAAGAAGATAGCGGCCAAGAGACCCAGTACTTC
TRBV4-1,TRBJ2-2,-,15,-,CASSQGQSLAGELFF,TGCGCCAGCAGCCAGGGACAATCACTAGCCGGGGAGCTGTTTTTT
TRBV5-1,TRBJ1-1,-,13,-,CANSAFTGAEAFF,TGCGCCAACAGCGCCTTTACGGGGGCTGAAGCTTTCTTT
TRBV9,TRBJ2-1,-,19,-,CASSVVNSFLENPSNEQFF,TGTGCCAGCAGCGTAGTTAATAGCTTTCTCGAGAACCCGAGCAATGAGCAGTTCTTC
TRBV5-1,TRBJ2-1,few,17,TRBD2,CASSFITSGGLGNEQFF,TGCGCCAGCAGCTTTATAACTAGCGGGGGGCTTGGCAATGAGCAGTTCTTC
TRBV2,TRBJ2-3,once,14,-,CASRNEVSADTQYF,TGTGCCAGCAGGAACGAGGTTTCGGCAGATACGCAGTATTTT
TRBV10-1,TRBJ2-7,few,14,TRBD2,CASNTYLLAGGPYF,TGCGCCAGCAACACATACCTACTAGCGGGGGGACCATACTTC
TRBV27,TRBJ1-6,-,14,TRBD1,CASRDRGANSPLHF,TGTGCCAGCAGGGACAGGGGGGCCAATTCACCCCTCCACTTT
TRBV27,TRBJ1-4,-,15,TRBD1,CASSPQTGGAEKLFF,TGTGCCAGCAGTCCTCAGACAGGGGGGGCTGAAAAACTGTTTTTT
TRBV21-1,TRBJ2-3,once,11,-,CASRAPDTQYF,TGTGCCAGCAGGGCTCCAGATACGCAGTATTTT
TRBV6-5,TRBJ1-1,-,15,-,CASSYSRQVNTEAFF,TGTGCCAGCAGTTACTCGAGACAGGTAAACACTGAAGCTTTCTTT
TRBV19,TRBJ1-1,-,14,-,CASRLWDMNTEAFF,TGTGCCAGTAGGTTGTGGGACATGAACACTGAAGCTTTCTTT
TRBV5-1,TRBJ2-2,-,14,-,CASRTGLGLGELFF,TGCGCCAGCAGAACGGGACTGGGTCTCGGGGAGCTGTTTTTT
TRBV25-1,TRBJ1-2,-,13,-,CASRPGAFYGYTF,TGTGCCAGCAGACCAGGTGCGTTCTATGGCTACACCTTC
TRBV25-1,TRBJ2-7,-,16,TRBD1,CASSEYGGTGLYEQYF,TGTGCCAGCAGTGAATATGGCGGGACAGGGCTCTACGAGCAGTACTTC
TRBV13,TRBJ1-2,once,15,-,CASSMRGGANYGYTF,TGTGCCAGCAGCATGAGGGGGGGCGCTAACTATGGCTACACCTTC